This T cell receptor (beta chain) came from a study of blood T cell repertoires in COVID-19. The wider study: T cells, B-cell-depleted T cells, or PBMCs supplied cDNA or gDNA.

In the original analysis: Amplification with reference gene primers provided the estimates of nucleated cell counts. Profiled with immunoSEQ multiplex PCR; TCRdb holds only in-frame clones, not every one. D and trimming were read from the DNA, whereas the V and J calls and clone size are those reported in that table. The sample comprises some 50,000 clones, over 80% of which are singletons, and around 50% rests with the top ten. Between the trimmed V and J ends, which lost 8 bases and 7 bases, there was a span of 15 bases. This CDR3 comprises 14 residues. CDR1 and CDR2 (germline): SEHNR, FQNEAQ (reference sequence).

This sequence was found in a man aged 65 to 79 with acute or convalescent COVID-19. The sequencing sample was made of peripheral blood. This chain joins TRBV7-9 and TRBJ1-6; D not certain. The chain's CDR3 is CASAREVVNSPLHF. In DNA form, the CDR3 reads TGTGCCAGCGCTAGGGAGGTTGTAAATTCACCCCTCCACTTT. Variable domain in full (rest from reference TRBV7-9 and TRBJ1-6): DTGVSQNPRHKITKRGQNVTFRCDPISEHNRLYWYRQTLGQGPEFLTYFQNEAQLEKSRLLSDRFSAERPKGSFSTLEIQRTEQGDSAMYLCASAREVVNSPLHFGNGTRLTVT.